The T cell receptor beta chain described here comes from a study of blood T cell repertoires in COVID-19 (dated by TCRdb to the early 2020s). General notes on the study: Samples covering the acute and convalescent phases of COVID-19 were provided by collaborators in the United States, Italy and Spain. The prospective study material was composed of cDNA or gDNA derived from T cells, B-cell-depleted T cells, or PBMCs. Subjects who had been exposed to COVID-19, were actively infected with it, or had recovered from it provided the deeply sampled blood TCRbeta repertoires that made up the dataset. The repertoires were released in a freely available public database meant as a resource for research on the immune response to SARS-CoV-2. Samples came from the ongoing ImmuneRACE study (first 160 participants) plus 1,254 subjects from 6 global collaborators. A de-identified subject ID, COVID-19 status, age in years and sex were almost always included in the sample metadata. Where HLA class I and class II types were available, the types were taken from metadata supplied by the sample provider, not from assay-based typing. General conclusions and limits of the study: How much clinical and demographic metadata was included differed by source and by participant, and the metadata was provided uncurated.

As for this clone: No antigen is known for it. One junction end disagrees with the germline gene, perhaps due to a read error.

TCRbeta CDR3 regions were amplified from genomic DNA by means of the immunoSEQ Assay, a bias-controlled multiplex PCR. Per the authors' processing: Within the assay, amplification of reference gene primers was used to estimate how many nucleated cells each sample contained. To quantify the absolute abundance of each unique TCRbeta CDR3 rearrangement, sequence reads were collapsed and filtered. For each sample, productive Simpson clonality was calculated as the square root of Simpson's diversity index over productive rearrangements. The immuneACCESS repertoire file appears here via TCRdb, limited to in-frame rearrangements. These files lack a portion of the clones; in checked studies, under half of the deficit traces to unresolved V genes, and the cause of the others is not known. That table supplies the V and J calls and clone size; D and trimming were determined from the DNA. In all, the sample holds roughly 130,000 clones, and around 90% of those were seen once. 10% of the sample rests with the top ten.

The collaborating institutions used their own protocols to collect whole blood in K2EDTA tubes. For TCRbeta analysis, collaborators shipped samples as frozen whole blood, isolated PBMCs, or DNA extracted from either of those sample types. The CDR3 covers 13 residues, taking in both the cysteine and the phenylalanine. Here the CDR3 DNA is all that survives: 39 bases in frame from base 1. The germline V gene (reference sequence) provides CDR1 SSHAT and CDR2 FNYEAQ. The chain couples TRBV7-7 to TRBJ2-7; 7 bases in the middle match TRBD1. The sample taken for sequencing was peripheral blood. The sequence was collected from a man aged 60 to 75 with active or convalescent COVID-19. The sequence in DNA is TGTGCTAGCAGCAGGGGGTTTAACCACGAGCAGTACTTC. This yields the protein CASSRGFNHEQYF.